The 21 T cell receptor beta chains given below trace back to one sample, sequenced in a study of T cell repertoires in cytomegalovirus infection. What these receptors recognize is not known. One entry per CDR3 protein results from TCRdb running MiXCR on the reads. This table holds around 70,000 distinct CDR3 sequences, less than 30% found once. The sequenced sample was CD8+ T cells from cultured PBMCs, obtained from culture after CMV antigen stimulation. The receptor set was obtained from a human donor in good health (CMV status not recorded). Some clones in this sample may be carry-over from other donors' samples.

CDR3 coding DNA: TGTGCCACCAGCAGAGAGAGCGGGGAGCTGTTTTTT. It codes for CATSRESGELFF. The rearrangement uses TRBV15 and TRBJ2-2; D gene unclear. Trimming removed 0 bases from V and 7 bases from J, with 3 bases in between. The CDR3 has 12 residues. Germline V gene sequence: CDR1 LNHNV, CDR2 YYDKDF (reference sequence).

This clonotype has just a few counts. The V gene is TRBV2, the J gene TRBJ1-5, with 12 nucleotides matching TRBD1. The CDR3 consists of 15 residues. V was clipped by 6 bases and J by 7 bases; unmatched bases: 7. Germline V gene lookup returns CDR1 SNHLY and CDR2 FYNNEI. The CDR3 region has the DNA TGTGCCAGCAGCGCCGGGACAGGGGGCTGGCAGCCCCAGCATTTT. Translating it yields CASSAGTGGWQPQHF.

The rearrangement joins TRBV7-8 to TRBJ2-2, with 9 positions matching TRBD1. Germline V lookup: CDR1 SGHVS, CDR2 FQNEAQ. The V segment lost 0 bases and the J segment 3 bases; nucleotides outside the gene matches: 5. The length of the CDR3 is 17 residues. The DNA for the CDR3 is TGTGCCAGCAGCTTAGCAGCGGGACAGGGTTACACCGGGGAGCTGTTTTTT. It is translated as CASSLAAGQGYTGELFF.

V and J are TRBV6-1 and TRBJ1-1, with D possibly matching TRBD1 (5 bases). V was cut by 0 bases and J by 4 bases, with 9 bases left in between. Germline V gene data show CDR1 as MNHNS and CDR2 as SASEGT. The CDR3 totals 14 residues. Written as DNA, the CDR3 is TGTGCCAGCAGTGAAGCGGTGGGGGGCACTGAAGCTTTCTTT. Protein product: CASSEAVGGTEAFF.

The chain is built from TRBV7-8 and TRBJ2-1, with D possibly matching TRBD2 (6 bases). CDR3 length: 15 amino acids. V lost 5 bases to trimming and J lost 1 base, with 12 bases between them. Germline V gives CDR1 SGHVS, CDR2 FQNEAQ. The CDR3 DNA is TGTGCCAGCAGCCCCTACGGGGGATCCTACAATGAGCAGTTCTTC. The encoded protein is CASSPYGGSYNEQFF.

J is TRBJ2-7 and V is TRBV20-1, with TRBD2 as a possible D gene (6 bases). CDR3 size: 14 residues. Germline CDR1 is DFQATT and CDR2 is SNEGSKA (reference sequence). Trimming stripped 2 bases from V and 0 bases from J, with 11 bases between. The CDR3 reads CSARSPGDSYEQYF. In DNA form, the CDR3 reads TGCAGTGCTAGATCTCCGGGGGACTCCTACGAGCAGTACTTC.

The table lists this clonotype with many counts. The rearrangement links TRBV27 to TRBJ2-1, with 9 bases aligning to TRBD1. V lost 3 bases and J lost 8; bases outside the gene matches: 5. Germline V CDR1 and CDR2: MNHEY, SMNVEV (reference sequence). This CDR3 has 14 amino acids. For the CDR3, the DNA is TGTGCCAGCAGTTTGCAGACAGGGGGGGATGAGCAGTTCTTC. Protein: CASSLQTGGDEQFF.

This clonotype showed up many times. The chain carries TRBV7-6 and TRBJ2-3, with 9 nucleotides matching TRBD2. Trimming cost V 5 bases and J 2 bases; bases outside gene matches: 5. CDR1 SGHVS and CDR2 FNYEAQ come from the germline V gene. This CDR3 spans 15 amino acids. CDR3 in amino acids: CASSESGGTTDTQYF. The CDR3 DNA is TGTGCCAGCAGCGAGAGCGGGGGGACCACAGATACGCAGTATTTT.

This clonotype has more than one count but fewer than ten. The rearrangement joins TRBV6-4 to TRBJ2-2; TRBD2 matches 10 bases. Trimming cost V 2 bases and J 6 bases; bases outside gene matches: 0. Germline V gene lookup returns CDR1 MRHNA and CDR2 SNTAGT. The CDR3 contains 14 residues. The CDR3: CASSDSGGAGELFF. CDR3 sequence (DNA): TGTGCCAGCAGTGACAGCGGGGGGGCCGGGGAGCTGTTTTTT.

In this sample, this clonotype turned up many times. J is TRBJ2-1 and V is TRBV7-2, with D maybe TRBD2 (7 bases). The CDR3 is 16 residues long. V dropped 4 bases and J dropped 4 bases, with 17 bases sitting between them. CDR1 SGHTA and CDR2 FQGNSA come from the germline V gene. This chain's CDR3 is CASSSGLGGAYNEQFF. CDR3 nucleotide sequence: TGTGCCAGCAGCTCCGGTTTAGGGGGGGCATACAATGAGCAGTTCTTC.

The rearrangement joins TRBV30 to TRBJ2-4; the D is unclear. Trimming took off 0 bases at V and 0 bases at J, with 6 bases between the two ends. Germline lookup yields CDR1 GTSNPN and CDR2 SVGIG (reference sequence). This CDR3 contains 14 residues. The CDR3 DNA is TGTGCCTGGAGTGTACAGTTAGCCAAAAACATTCAGTACTTC. It translates to CAWSVQLAKNIQYF.

The chain carries TRBV2 and TRBJ1-5; D unresolved. The CDR3 has 13 amino acids. Per the germline V gene, CDR1 is SNHLY and CDR2 is FYNNEI. V was trimmed by 0 bases and J by 3 bases, leaving 3 bases between them. CDR3 coding DNA: TGTGCCAGCAGTGAAGCCGACAATCAGCCCCAGCATTTT. This encodes CASSEADNQPQHF.

The rearrangement links TRBV4-2 to TRBJ2-7, with D perhaps TRBD1 (6 bases). The CDR3 totals 15 residues. From germline, CDR1 is LGHNA and CDR2 YNFKEQ. V lost 0 bases, J lost 4 bases, and 13 bases lay in between. The CDR3 coding sequence is TGTGCCAGCAGCCAAGAGGCCAGGGGTCAGTACGAGCAGTACTTC. Translated: CASSQEARGQYEQYF.

This clonotype showed up just a few times. CDR3 region: CASRFMTGGSYEQYF. CDR3 DNA: TGTGCCAGCAGGTTTATGACAGGGGGATCCTACGAGCAGTACTTC. The chain links TRBV6-2 or TRBV6-3 to TRBJ2-7, with 9 bases aligning to TRBD1. CDR1 is MNHEY and CDR2 is SVGEGT in the germline V gene. With 6 bases clipped from V and 1 base from J, the junction kept 7 bases outside the gene matches. The CDR3 totals 15 residues.

The chain employs TRBV7-9 and TRBJ2-1; D remains ambiguous. Germline assignment: CDR1 SEHNR and CDR2 FQNEAQ (reference sequence). The V and J ends lost 5 bases and 8 bases respectively, with 13 bases between them. CDR3 size: 13 residues. The CDR3 nucleotides are TGTGCCAGCAGCCCCTCGACTGGGGATGAGCAGTTCTTC. It specifies CASSPSTGDEQFF.

The V gene is TRBV29-1, the J gene TRBJ2-7; 9 bases are shared with TRBD1. In germline, CDR1 is SQVTM, CDR2 ANQGSEA. Trimming at V came to 7 bases and at J to 3 bases, leaving 7 bases not matched to a gene. The CDR3 spans 13 residues. CDR3 sequence reads: CSAGTGHDYEQYF. For the CDR3, the DNA is TGCAGCGCTGGGACAGGGCACGACTACGAGCAGTACTTC.

In its sample, this clonotype was seen a few times. The CDR3 region is CASSQQLLTPAGQGAYEQYF. Here the CDR3 DNA reads TGTGCCAGCAGCCAACAGCTCCTCACCCCCGCGGGACAGGGGGCTTACGAGCAGTACTTC. The gene calls are TRBV4-2 and TRBJ2-7, with TRBD1 matching over 12 bases. From germline, CDR1 is LGHNA and CDR2 YNFKEQ. The CDR3 covers 20 residues. V shed 2 bases, J shed 4 bases, and the junction held 18 bases outside the gene matches.

This clonotype was seen many times. The rearrangement uses TRBV7-2 and TRBJ2-3; TRBD1 or TRBD2 may be the D gene (5 bases each). This CDR3 spans 16 amino acids. Germline V gene sequence: CDR1 SGHTA, CDR2 FQGNSA. Trimming took off 3 bases at V and 5 bases at J, with 18 bases between the two ends. In nucleotides, the CDR3 is TGTGCCAGCAGCTTCGGGTCGAGCGTGAGGGGAGATACGCAGTATTTT. Its protein product is CASSFGSSVRGDTQYF.

This clonotype was observed many times. The V and J genes are TRBV2 and TRBJ2-7; D uncertain. The CDR3 loop spans 11 amino acids. CDR1 is SNHLY and CDR2 is FYNNEI in the germline V gene. V was shortened by 2 bases and J by 6 bases, with 5 bases between the two germline ends. CDR3 region: CASSELLEQYF. CDR3 in DNA: TGTGCCAGCAGTGAACTGCTCGAGCAGTACTTC.

This clonotype appeared many times. The chain employs TRBV4-3 and TRBJ2-1, with 7 bases matching TRBD2. V dropped 0 bases and J dropped 5; count of bases not matched to a gene: 7. Germline V gene data show CDR1 as LGHNA and CDR2 as YSLEER. This CDR3 spans 16 amino acids. CDR3 amino acids: CASSQDLGEGNNEQFF. The CDR3, as DNA: TGCGCCAGCAGCCAAGATTTGGGGGAGGGTAACAATGAGCAGTTCTTC.

The V call is TRBV6-1, the J call TRBJ1-1, with a tentative D call TRBD1 (5 bases). Germline assignment: CDR1 MNHNS and CDR2 SASEGT. The CDR3 has 14 amino acids. Trimming stripped 7 bases from V and 3 bases from J, with 15 bases between. This CDR3 is CASNFWGGDTEAFF. In DNA, the CDR3 is TGTGCCAGCAATTTCTGGGGAGGGGACACTGAAGCTTTCTTT.